This T cell receptor beta chain derives from a study of cytomegalovirus exposure and HLA in healthy donors. PCR was performed using 60 Vbeta and 13 Jbeta primers. TCRdb's table, derived via immunoSEQ multiplex PCR, lists solely in-frame clones and lacks some. The sample's table shows about 67,000 clones. On this clone itself: The antigen is undetermined.

Germline lookup yields CDR1 LGHNA and CDR2 YNFKEQ. The J segment lost 5 bases and the V segment lost 3 bases, leaving 15 bases of the junction unmatched. This CDR3 has 17 residues. General study results and limits: Cytomegalovirus-associated TCR beta chains were listed, numbering 150 to 200.

Sequencing was carried out using PBMCs. The TCR comes from a woman in her thirties or forties in good health and CMV-seropositive. The chain links TRBV4-2 to TRBJ2-5; 7 bases fit TRBD2. CDR3 DNA: TGTGCCAGCAGCCACCTTCCGAGGGGCGGGAGTGGCGAGACCCAGTACTTC. As protein: CASSHLPRGGSGETQYF.